These 21 T cell receptor beta chains were all obtained from the same sample, sequenced in a study of beta chain features in type 1 diabetes. The authors reverse transcribed all of the isolated RNA, so sequencing captured expressed TCRB transcripts. Here immunoSEQ multiplex PCR was the method, and the copy in TCRdb shows in-frame clones only, minus some. The top ten clones hold 1% to 1.5% of a sample with some 150,000 clones, roughly 10% of them seen once. Specimen: naive CD4+ T cells from blood. The receptors here all came from a man aged 18 to 35 in good health.

The chain joins TRBV25-1 to TRBJ1-6, with TRBD1 identical over 7 bases. The germline V gene encodes CDR1 MGHDK and CDR2 SYGVNS. The CDR3 is 15 residues long. V was pared by 3 bases and J by 9 bases, with 8 bases of the junction left unmatched. CDR3 DNA: TGTGCCAGCAGTGATAGCAGGGGGACGAGTTCACCCCTCCACTTT. Translation gives CASSDSRGTSSPLHF. Based on the CDR3 plus reference TRBV25-1 and TRBJ1-6, the full variable domain is EADIYQTPRYLVIGTGKKITLECSQTMGHDKMYWYQQDPGMELHLIHYSYGVNSTEKGDLSSESTVSRIRTEHFPLTLESARPSHTSQYLCASSDSRGTSSPLHFGNGTRLTVT.

Concerning this clone: Other DNA variants within this sample encode the same CDR3. The chain carries TRBV5-4 and TRBJ2-1; D possibly corresponds to TRBD1 (6 bases). The CDR3 totals 15 residues. The V gene lost 4 bases and the J gene lost 0 bases, with 11 bases spanning the gap. Germline V CDR1 and CDR2: SGHNT, YYREEE (reference sequence). CDR3 sequence: CASSLDRSSYNEQFF. In DNA, the CDR3 is TGTGCCAGCAGCCTTGACAGGAGCTCCTACAATGAGCAGTTCTTC.

Many counts were recorded for this clone. The chain joins TRBV4-3 to TRBJ2-3, with D hard to call. Trimming pared 5 bases from V and 2 bases from J, leaving 8 bases between. The germline gives CDR1 LGHNA, CDR2 YSLEER. The CDR3 sequence is 13 residues long. The CDR3 protein is CASSFRHTDTQYF. The CDR3 nucleotides are TGCGCCAGCAGCTTCAGACACACAGATACGCAGTATTTT.

This clone was counted only a few times. The chain has TRBV4-3 and TRBJ1-1, with D perhaps TRBD1 (5 bases). Germline V gene lookup returns CDR1 LGHNA and CDR2 YSLEER. The V end lost 4 bases, the J end lost 0 bases, and 12 bases lay between the germline ends. The CDR3 sequence is 15 residues long. The CDR3 DNA sequence: TGCGCCAGCAGCCGACAGCGGGAGCTGAACACTGAAGCTTTCTTT. Translating gives CASSRQRELNTEAFF.

The chain is built from TRBV19 and TRBJ1-2; no definite D call. The CDR3 is 14 residues long. Between the trimmed V and J ends, which lost 1 base and 2 bases, there was a span of 8 bases. CDR1 and CDR2 (germline): LNHDA, SQIVND (reference sequence). The CDR3 DNA is TGTGCCAGTAGTATAGGTGGCACCAACTATGGCTACACCTTC. It specifies CASSIGGTNYGYTF.

This clone was seen at least ten times. The rearrangement uses TRBV19 and TRBJ2-1; no definite D call. Germline CDR1 and CDR2: LNHDA and SQIVND (reference sequence). The germline V and J ends were trimmed by 4 bases and 8 bases, with 12 bases remaining between them. This CDR3 has 13 amino acids. Here the CDR3 DNA reads TGTGCCAGTAGTACGAATCCTAGTTATGAGCAGTTCTTC. It codes for CASSTNPSYEQFF.

This clone was picked up a small number of times. The chain recombines TRBV7-3 with TRBJ1-2, with TRBD1 as a possible D gene (6 bases). CDR3 length equals 15 residues. Per the germline V gene, CDR1 is SGHTA and CDR2 is FQGTGA. Trimming pared 3 bases from V and 3 bases from J, leaving 14 bases between. The CDR3 spells CASSLRGGGDYGYTF. DNA of the CDR3: TGTGCCAGCAGCTTGAGGGGGGGCGGAGACTATGGCTACACCTTC.

V gene TRBV27 combines with J gene TRBJ2-1; 11 positions agree with TRBD1. Germline V gene lookup returns CDR1 MNHEY and CDR2 SMNVEV (reference sequence). CDR3 length: 15 amino acids. Germline trimming cut 4 bases from V and 10 bases from J; bases unmatched to any gene: 9. In DNA, the CDR3 is TGTGCCAGCAGTTCTGCGGGACAGGGGGTATGGGAGCAGTTCTTC. Translation: CASSSAGQGVWEQFF.

This clone was seen a handful of times. The chain employs TRBV20-1 and TRBJ2-5; D ambiguous. This CDR3 spans 11 amino acids. CDR1 DFQATT and CDR2 SNEGSKA come from the germline V gene (reference sequence). V lost 2 bases and J 4 bases, leaving 5 bases between the germline ends. CDR3 in DNA: TGCAGTGCTAGACCCTCAGAGACCCAGTACTTC. Amino acid sequence: CSARPSETQYF.

The V and J genes are TRBV5-1 and TRBJ1-1, with 8 bases lining up with TRBD1. V gave up 0 bases and J gave up 8 bases; unmatched junction bases: 3. CDR3 length: 13 residues. The germline gives CDR1 SGHRS, CDR2 YFSETQ. In DNA, the CDR3 is TGCGCCAGCAGCTTGGCCCGGGACAGGGAAGCTTTCTTT. This translates into CASSLARDREAFF.

J is TRBJ1-2 and V is TRBV2; no clear D. V gave up 1 base and J gave up 3 bases, with 9 bases separating them. Germline V gene lookup returns CDR1 SNHLY and CDR2 FYNNEI. The CDR3 is 14 residues long. The chain's CDR3 is CASSEDARDYGYTF. CDR3 in DNA: TGTGCCAGCAGTGAAGATGCCCGAGACTATGGCTACACCTTC.

This clone was counted a few times. The rearrangement uses TRBV6-5 and TRBJ2-6; possibly TRBD1 for D (5 bases). The CDR3 length is 15 residues. Trimming removed 8 bases from V and 0 bases from J, with 11 bases in between. In germline, CDR1 is MNHEY, CDR2 SVGAGI. The CDR3 bases are TGTGCCAGCTTTGACAGACCCTCTGGGGCCAACGTCCTGACTTTC. Its translation: CASFDRPSGANVLTF.

This clone showed up just a few times. This sequence joins TRBV7-2 and TRBJ2-7, with a tentative D call TRBD2 (6 bases). Trimming left V 5 bases short and J 5 bases short, with 19 bases between. Looked up from germline, CDR1 is SGHTA and CDR2 is FQGNSA. This CDR3 contains 15 residues. The CDR3 DNA is TGTGCCAGCAGCCCCCTGGGGACTCTTAGCGACGAGCAGTACTTC. Translated: CASSPLGTLSDEQYF.

The chain carries TRBV5-5 and TRBJ1-5; the match to TRBD1 covers 7 bases. The CDR3 length is 15 residues. The V segment lost 4 bases and the J segment 2 bases; nucleotides outside the gene matches: 6. The germline CDR1 and CDR2 sequences are SGHKS and YYEKEE (reference sequence). In nucleotides, the CDR3 is TGTGCCAGCAGCCCCAGGACAGGCCGCAATCAGCCCCAGCATTTT. Amino acids: CASSPRTGRNQPQHF.

This clone was detected only a few times. The V and J genes are TRBV30 and TRBJ1-5; TRBD1 aligns across 7 bases. From germline, CDR1 is GTSNPN and CDR2 SVGIG (reference sequence). The V segment lost 4 bases and the J segment 3 bases; nucleotides outside the gene matches: 9. The CDR3 has 15 residues. In DNA, the CDR3 is TGTGCCTGGACCAAGACAGGGACCTTCAATCAGCCCCAGCATTTT. It yields the protein CAWTKTGTFNQPQHF.

The gene calls are TRBV29-1 and TRBJ2-3, with 7 nucleotides matching TRBD1. Germline V gene sequence: CDR1 SQVTM, CDR2 ANQGSEA. This CDR3 has 14 residues. Unmatched junction bases numbered 9, after V lost 4 bases and J lost 5 bases. The DNA of the CDR3 is TGCAGCGTTGTGGCCGACAGGGTAAAAGATACGCAGTATTTT. Amino acid sequence: CSVVADRVKDTQYF.

This clone was observed a handful of times. This sequence joins TRBV19 and TRBJ1-6, with D perhaps TRBD1 (5 bases). Trimming stripped 7 bases from V and 8 bases from J, with 12 bases between. CDR1 and CDR2 (germline): LNHDA, SQIVND (reference sequence). This CDR3 is built from 13 residues. In DNA, the CDR3 is TGTGCCAGTACCAGGGCCTCCGATTCACCCCTCCACTTT. It yields the protein CASTRASDSPLHF.

This clone was counted only a few times. V and J are TRBV5-6 and TRBJ2-2; possible D gene TRBD1, 5 bases. The CDR3 consists of 13 residues. V gave up 4 bases and J gave up 7 bases, with 11 bases separating them. Germline assignment: CDR1 SGHDT and CDR2 YYEEEE. CDR3 protein: CASSPTRDGELFF. In DNA, the CDR3 is TGTGCCAGCAGCCCAACCAGGGACGGGGAGCTGTTTTTT.

V and J are TRBV11-2 and TRBJ1-5; 7 bases are a match to TRBD1. Germline assignment: CDR1 SGHAT and CDR2 FQNNGV. V dropped 4 bases and J dropped 0; count of bases not matched to a gene: 0. The length of the CDR3 is 14 residues. This chain's CDR3 is CASSSGGSNQPQHF. CDR3 DNA: TGTGCCAGCAGCTCAGGGGGTAGCAATCAGCCCCAGCATTTT.

The gene calls are TRBV27 and TRBJ2-5, with a possible D match to TRBD2 (5 bases). Germline V gene lookup returns CDR1 MNHEY and CDR2 SMNVEV (reference sequence). This CDR3 has 13 residues. The V end lost 3 bases, the J end lost 9 bases, and 14 bases lay between the germline ends. CDR3 protein: CASSFSGFTAQYF. The CDR3 nucleotides read TGTGCCAGCAGTTTCTCGGGGTTCACGGCCCAGTACTTC.

The V gene is TRBV5-1, the J gene TRBJ2-3; 16 bases fit TRBD2. The V gene's germline CDR1 is SGHRS and CDR2 YFSETQ. This CDR3 comprises 17 residues. The J segment lost 3 bases and the V segment lost 4 bases, leaving 5 bases of the junction unmatched. CDR3 amino acids: CASSPGTSGGVTDTQYF. CDR3 DNA: TGCGCCAGCAGCCCGGGGACTAGCGGGGGGGTGACAGATACGCAGTATTTT.